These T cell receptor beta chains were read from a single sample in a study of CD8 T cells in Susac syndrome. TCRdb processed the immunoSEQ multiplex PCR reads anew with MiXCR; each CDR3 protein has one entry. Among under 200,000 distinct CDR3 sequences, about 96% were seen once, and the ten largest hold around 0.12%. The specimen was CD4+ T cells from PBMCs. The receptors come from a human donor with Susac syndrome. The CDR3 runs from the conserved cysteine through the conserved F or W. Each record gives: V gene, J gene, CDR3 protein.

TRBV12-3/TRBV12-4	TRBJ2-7	CASSLMRYEQYF
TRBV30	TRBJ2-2	CAWRLKTGKAGELFF
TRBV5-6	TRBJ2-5	CASSFGAAWDQTQYF
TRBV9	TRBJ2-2	CASSVLANTGELFF
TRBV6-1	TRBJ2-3	CASSPDDGFRNTDTQYF
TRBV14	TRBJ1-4	CASSQTVGDEKLFF
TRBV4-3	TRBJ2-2	CASSQGARVNTGELFF
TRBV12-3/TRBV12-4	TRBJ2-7	CASSFIGSSYEQYF
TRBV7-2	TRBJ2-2	CASSPRDTGELFF
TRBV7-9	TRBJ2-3	CASSSSVGTDTQYF
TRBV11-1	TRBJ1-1	CASSLGSGTGKFFAEAFF
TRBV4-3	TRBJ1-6	CASSHADRDNSPLHF
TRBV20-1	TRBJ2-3	CSVRGVLLSTDTQYF
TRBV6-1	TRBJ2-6	CATESGTAAGANVLTF
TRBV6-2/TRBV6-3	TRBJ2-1	CASNIPGGLAANEQFF
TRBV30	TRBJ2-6	CALARTSSGANVLTF
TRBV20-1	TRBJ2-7	CSPLLASGAYEQYF
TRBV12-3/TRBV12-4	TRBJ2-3	CASSLHRATSTDTQYF
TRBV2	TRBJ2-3	CASREGYSTDTQYF
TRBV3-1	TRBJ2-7	CASSQGKSGSYPYEQYF
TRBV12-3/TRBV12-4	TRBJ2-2	CASSFLVGELFF
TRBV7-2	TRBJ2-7	CASSLLSSPHEQYF
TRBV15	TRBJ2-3	CATSRDGGRADTQYF
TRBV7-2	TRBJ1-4	CASSFFRGAGEKLFF
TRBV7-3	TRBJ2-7	CASSLRRGETYEQYF
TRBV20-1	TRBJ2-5	CSANTGTGVGKTQYF
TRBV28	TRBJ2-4	CASRMYQRSIQYF
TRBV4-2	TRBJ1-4	CASSQVSQVEKLFF
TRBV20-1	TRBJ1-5	CSARFTGGAEQPQHF
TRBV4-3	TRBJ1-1	CASSPRDSWNTEAFF
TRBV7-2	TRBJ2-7	CASSDAAGTGAYEQYF
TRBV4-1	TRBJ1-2	CASSLFDPAGAGDGYTF
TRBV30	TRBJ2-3	CAWSVITGGTDTQYF
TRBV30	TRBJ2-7	CAWSVPSYEQYF
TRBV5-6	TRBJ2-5	CASSGAGPRETQYF
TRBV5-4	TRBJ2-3	CASSRSSGGAPDTQYF
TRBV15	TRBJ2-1	CATSTYNEQFF
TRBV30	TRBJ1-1	CAWSRLRRVNTEAFF